The TCR beta chain described here comes from a study of T-cell memory formation after mild COVID-19. General study results and limits: Several responding clones turned up in pre-infection memory, indicating that cross-reactive memory may have taken part. Shrinking CD4+ clones resided mostly in CM and EM, and CD8+ ones in EMRA.

The germline V gene has CDR1 GTSNPN and CDR2 SVGIG (reference sequence). The CDR3 length is 13 residues. V dropped 2 bases and J dropped 5 bases, with 10 bases sitting between them. This clonotype was observed a handful of times. Its antigen is not known. TCRdb analysed the 5' RACE reads with MiXCR anew, one entry per CDR3 protein. The repertoire holds about 180,000 distinct CDR3 sequences, with roughly 18% as singletons. The rearrangement uses TRBV30 and TRBJ1-5, with D uncertain. Input material: PBMCs or a T cell subset sorted from them (not recorded which). This receptor was identified in a man younger than 30 who had mild COVID-19 (a few samples of this study predate the infection). Cell type and time point are not known. The CDR3 region is CAWSRGADQPQHF. The CDR3 nucleotides are TGTGCCTGGAGTCGGGGTGCCGATCAGCCCCAGCATTTT.